This entry describes one TCR beta chain. The data are from a study of T cell responses to AZD1222 COVID-19 vaccine. V dropped 7 bases and J dropped 10 bases, with 14 bases sitting between them. CDR1 is MDHEN and CDR2 is SYDVKM in the germline V gene. The CDR3 runs 11 residues. The assay was immunoSEQ multiplex PCR, and TCRdb's table has in-frame clones only and misses some. This table has fewer than 90,000 clones, 85% to 90% appearing once. The V and J genes are TRBV28 and TRBJ2-7; D may correspond to TRBD1 or TRBD2 (5 bases each). The TCR was taken from an adult who received the AZD1222 COVID-19 vaccine. This sample comprised peripheral blood, obtained 28 days after the second AZD1222 dose. DNA of the CDR3: TGTGCCAGCAACACCCGGGACCGACAGTACTTC. Translation: CASNTRDRQYF.